A selection of T cell receptor beta chains follows, all from one sample in a study of shared clonotypes between healthy human individuals. The table came from immunoSEQ multiplex PCR; TCRdb's copy has only in-frame clones and leaves some out. The sample lists about 2 million clones; 85% to 95% were seen once. The sequenced sample consisted of naive CD8+ T cells sorted from blood. The origin of the receptors is a man aged 18 to 29 in good health. CDR3s include the opening cysteine and the closing phenylalanine or tryptophan. A D gene is named only where the DNA matches it firmly. Expanded clones are given a class, and other clones once, few, many or no size at all.

J	V	D	size	CDR3	DNA
TRBJ2-2	TRBV5-1	TRBD1	NA	CASSQPQGAETGELFF	TGCGCCAGCAGCCAACCCCAGGGGGCCGAAACCGGGGAGCTGTTTTTT
TRBJ1-3	TRBV28	NA	NA	CASSLRGGSGNTIYF	TGTGCCAGCAGTTTGCGGGGGGGCTCTGGAAACACCATATATTTT
TRBJ2-1	TRBV19	NA	NA	CASSGGPDEQFF	TGTGCCAGTAGCGGCGGACCTGATGAGCAGTTCTTC
TRBJ1-2	TRBV25-1	NA	NA	CASSEGKGFYGYTF	TGTGCCAGCAGTGAGGGAAAGGGATTCTATGGCTACACCTTC
TRBJ2-3	TRBV5-1	NA	NA	CASSLDQSPYTDTQYF	TGCGCCAGCAGCTTGGATCAGTCCCCTTACACAGATACGCAGTATTTT
TRBJ1-2	TRBV28	TRBD1	NA	CASSRQGGNYGYTF	TGTGCCAGCAGCCGACAGGGAGGGAACTATGGCTACACCTTC
TRBJ2-1	TRBV9	TRBD2	NA	CASSLGTSGSNEQFF	TGTGCCAGCAGCCTTGGGACTAGCGGGAGCAATGAGCAGTTCTTC
TRBJ1-4	TRBV7-9	TRBD1	NA	CASSSIRDREEKLFF	TGTGCCAGCAGCTCCATCCGGGACAGGGAGGAAAAACTGTTTTTT
TRBJ1-4	TRBV2	NA	NA	CASKGVFGETEGEKLFF	TGTGCCAGCAAGGGGGTTTTTGGCGAGACAGAGGGGGAAAAACTGTTTTTT
TRBJ2-7	TRBV27	TRBD1	once	CASSLSSGTGTYEQYF	TGTGCCAGCAGTTTATCCTCCGGGACAGGGACCTACGAGCAGTACTTC
TRBJ1-2	TRBV6-6	NA	NA	CASSGEDYGYTF	TGTGCCAGCAGCGGGGAAGACTATGGCTACACCTTC
TRBJ1-4	TRBV5-6	NA	NA	CASSLATGNNEKLFF	TGTGCCAGCAGCTTGGCAACAGGGAATAATGAAAAACTGTTTTTT
TRBJ2-5	TRBV13	NA	NA	CASSLGTSSSPQETQYF	TGTGCCAGCAGCTTAGGAACGTCTAGCAGTCCCCAAGAGACCCAGTACTTC